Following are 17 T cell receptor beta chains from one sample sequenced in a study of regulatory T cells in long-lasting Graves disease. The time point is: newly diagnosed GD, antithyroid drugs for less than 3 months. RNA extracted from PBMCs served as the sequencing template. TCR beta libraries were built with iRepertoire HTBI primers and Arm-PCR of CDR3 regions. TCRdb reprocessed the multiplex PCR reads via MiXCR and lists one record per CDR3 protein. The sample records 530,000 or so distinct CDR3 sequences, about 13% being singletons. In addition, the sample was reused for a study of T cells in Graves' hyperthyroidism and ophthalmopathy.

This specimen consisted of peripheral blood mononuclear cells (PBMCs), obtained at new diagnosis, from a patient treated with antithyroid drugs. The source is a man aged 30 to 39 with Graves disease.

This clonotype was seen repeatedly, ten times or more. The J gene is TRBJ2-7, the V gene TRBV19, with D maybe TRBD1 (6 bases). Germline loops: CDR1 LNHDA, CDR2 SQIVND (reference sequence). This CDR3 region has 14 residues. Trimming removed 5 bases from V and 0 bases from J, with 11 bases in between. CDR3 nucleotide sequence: TGTGCCAGTAGTGCAGGACAGAACTCCTACGAGCAGTACTTC. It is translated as CASSAGQNSYEQYF. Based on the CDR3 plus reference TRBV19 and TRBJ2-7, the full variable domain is DGGITQSPKYLFRKEGQNVTLSCEQNLNHDAMYWYRQDPGQGLRLIYYSQIVNDFQKGDIAEGYSVSREKKESFPLTVTSAQKNPTAFYLCASSAGQNSYEQYFGPGTRLTVT.

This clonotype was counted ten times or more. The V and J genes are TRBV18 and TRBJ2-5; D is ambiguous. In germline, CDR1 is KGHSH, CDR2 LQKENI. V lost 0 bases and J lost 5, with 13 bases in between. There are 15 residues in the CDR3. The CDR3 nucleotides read TGTGCCAGCTCACCACCCGGGCCTCTGGGGGAGACCCAGTACTTC. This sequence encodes CASSPPGPLGETQYF.

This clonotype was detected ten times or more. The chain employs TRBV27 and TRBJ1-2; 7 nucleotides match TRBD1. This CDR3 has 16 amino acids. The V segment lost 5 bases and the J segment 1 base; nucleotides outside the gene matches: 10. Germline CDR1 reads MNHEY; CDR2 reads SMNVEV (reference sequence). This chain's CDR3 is CASSRAWTGFNYGYTF. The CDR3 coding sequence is TGTGCCAGCAGTAGGGCCTGGACAGGATTTAACTATGGCTACACCTTC.

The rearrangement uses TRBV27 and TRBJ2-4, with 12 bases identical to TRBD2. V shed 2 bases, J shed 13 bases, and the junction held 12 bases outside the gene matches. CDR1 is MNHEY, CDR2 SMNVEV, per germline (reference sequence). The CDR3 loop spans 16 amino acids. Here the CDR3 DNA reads TGTGCCAGCAGTTTAAAGGGCCTAGCGGGAGGGAGGGAGCAGTACTTC. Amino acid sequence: CASSLKGLAGGREQYF.

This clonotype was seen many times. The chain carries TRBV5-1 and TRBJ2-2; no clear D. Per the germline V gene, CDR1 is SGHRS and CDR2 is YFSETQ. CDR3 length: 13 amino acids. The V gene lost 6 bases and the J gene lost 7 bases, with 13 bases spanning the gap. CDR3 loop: CASKSTLGGELFF. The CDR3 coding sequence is TGCGCCAGCAAATCGACCCTGGGCGGGGAGCTGTTTTTT.

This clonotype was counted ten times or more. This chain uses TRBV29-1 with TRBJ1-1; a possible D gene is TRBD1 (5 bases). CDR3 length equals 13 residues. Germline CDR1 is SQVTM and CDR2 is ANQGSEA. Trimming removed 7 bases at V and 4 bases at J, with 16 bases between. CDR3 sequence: CSGLGRPGTEAFF. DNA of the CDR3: TGCAGCGGCCTGGGGCGGCCAGGCACTGAAGCTTTCTTT.

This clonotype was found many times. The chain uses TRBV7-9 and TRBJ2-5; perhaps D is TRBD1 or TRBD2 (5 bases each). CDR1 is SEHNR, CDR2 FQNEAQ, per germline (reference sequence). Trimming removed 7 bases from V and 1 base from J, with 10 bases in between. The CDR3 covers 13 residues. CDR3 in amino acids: CASIPRGQETQYF. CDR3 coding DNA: TGTGCCAGCATCCCGAGGGGCCAAGAGACCCAGTACTTC.

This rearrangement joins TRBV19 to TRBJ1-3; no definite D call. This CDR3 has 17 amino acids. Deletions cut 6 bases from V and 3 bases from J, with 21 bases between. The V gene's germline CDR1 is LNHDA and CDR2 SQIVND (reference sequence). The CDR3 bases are TGTGCCAGTAGCAAAGAGCACCTGAGGTCTCGTGGAAACACCATATATTTT. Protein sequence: CASSKEHLRSRGNTIYF.

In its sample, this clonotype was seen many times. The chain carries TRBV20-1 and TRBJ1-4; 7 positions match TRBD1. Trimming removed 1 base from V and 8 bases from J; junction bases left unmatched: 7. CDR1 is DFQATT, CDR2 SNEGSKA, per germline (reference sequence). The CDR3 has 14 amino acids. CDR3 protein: CSARARDSNEKLFF. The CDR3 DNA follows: TGCAGTGCTAGAGCCCGGGACAGTAACGAAAAACTGTTTTTT.

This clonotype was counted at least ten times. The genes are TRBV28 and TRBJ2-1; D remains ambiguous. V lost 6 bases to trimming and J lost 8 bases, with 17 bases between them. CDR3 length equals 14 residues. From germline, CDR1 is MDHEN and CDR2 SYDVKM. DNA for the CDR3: TGTGCCAGCAGAGTGGCTCTAGGTAGCTATGAGCAGTTCTTC. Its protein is CASRVALGSYEQFF.

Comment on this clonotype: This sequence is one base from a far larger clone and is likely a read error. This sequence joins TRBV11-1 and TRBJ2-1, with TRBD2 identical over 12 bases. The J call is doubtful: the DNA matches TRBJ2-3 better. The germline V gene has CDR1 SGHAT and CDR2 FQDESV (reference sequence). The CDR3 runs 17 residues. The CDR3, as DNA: TGTGCCAGCAGCTTAGACCCTAGCGGGGGGGGTAAGGAGACGCAGTATTTT. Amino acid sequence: CASSLDPSGGGKETQYF.

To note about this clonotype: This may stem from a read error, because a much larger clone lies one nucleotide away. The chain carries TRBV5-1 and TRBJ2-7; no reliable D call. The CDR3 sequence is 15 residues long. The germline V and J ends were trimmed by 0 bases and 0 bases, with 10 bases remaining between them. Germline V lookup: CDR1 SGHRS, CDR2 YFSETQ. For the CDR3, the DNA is TGCGCCAGCAGCTTGGCGGCAGAGAGCTCCTACGAGCAGTACTTC. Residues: CASSLAAESSYEQYF.

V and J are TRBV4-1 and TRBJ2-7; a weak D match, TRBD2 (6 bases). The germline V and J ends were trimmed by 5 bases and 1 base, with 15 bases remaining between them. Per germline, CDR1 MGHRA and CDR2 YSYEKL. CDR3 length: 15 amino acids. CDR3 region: CASSARTAGSYEQYF. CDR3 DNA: TGCGCCAGCAGCGCCCGGACGGCGGGGTCCTACGAGCAGTACTTC.

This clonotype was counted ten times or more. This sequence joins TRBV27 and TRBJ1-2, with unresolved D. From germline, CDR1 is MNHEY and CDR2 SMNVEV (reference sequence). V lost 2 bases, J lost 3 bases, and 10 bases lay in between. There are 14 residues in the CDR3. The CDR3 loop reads CASSLTLFDYGYTF. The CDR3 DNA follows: TGTGCCAGCAGTTTAACCCTCTTCGACTATGGCTACACCTTC.

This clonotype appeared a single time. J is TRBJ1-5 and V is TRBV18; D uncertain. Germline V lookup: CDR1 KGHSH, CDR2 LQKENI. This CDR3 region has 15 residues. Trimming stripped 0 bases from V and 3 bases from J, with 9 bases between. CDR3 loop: CASSPPGGYNQPQHF. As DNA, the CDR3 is TGTGCCAGCTCACCACCTGGAGGATACAATCAGCCCCAGCATTTT.

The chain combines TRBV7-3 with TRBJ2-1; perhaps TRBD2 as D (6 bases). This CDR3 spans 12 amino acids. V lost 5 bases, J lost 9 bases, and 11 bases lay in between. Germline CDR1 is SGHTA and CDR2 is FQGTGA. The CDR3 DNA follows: TGTGCCAGCAGCCCCTGGGGAGGTGAGCAGTTCTTC. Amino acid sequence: CASSPWGGEQFF.

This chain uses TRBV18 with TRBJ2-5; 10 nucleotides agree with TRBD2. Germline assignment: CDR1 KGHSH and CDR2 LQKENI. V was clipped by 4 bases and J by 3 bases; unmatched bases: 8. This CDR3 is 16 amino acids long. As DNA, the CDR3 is TGTGCCAGCTCACTGGACAGGCTAGCGGGAGAAGAGACCCAGTACTTC. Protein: CASSLDRLAGEETQYF.